This TCR beta chain was observed in a study of cytomegalovirus exposure and HLA in healthy donors. As for the study in general: Out of about 410 genotyped donors, approximately 84% belonged to the Caucasian-associated ancestry cluster.

A remark on this clone: Its antigen is undetermined.

The CDR3 is 11 amino acids. V was clipped by 6 bases and J by 2 bases, with 4 bases between them. Looked up from germline, CDR1 is SGHVS and CDR2 is FQNEAQ. PCR used 60 Vbeta primers and 13 Jbeta primers. Produced via immunoSEQ multiplex PCR; TCRdb's table is partial and in-frame only. Here the sample spans approximately 160,000 clones, 81% being singletons. Study conclusions and caveats: CMV serostatus alone was available as immune exposure information. Altogether, 150 to 200 TCR beta chains were recorded as cytomegalovirus-associated.

The rearrangement links TRBV7-8 to TRBJ2-5; no firm D call. The sample was PBMCs. The receptor was isolated from a man in his fifties or sixties in good health and CMV-seropositive. The DNA of the CDR3 is TGTGCCAGCAGTCCGCAAGAGACCCAGTACTTC. Protein sequence: CASSPQETQYF.